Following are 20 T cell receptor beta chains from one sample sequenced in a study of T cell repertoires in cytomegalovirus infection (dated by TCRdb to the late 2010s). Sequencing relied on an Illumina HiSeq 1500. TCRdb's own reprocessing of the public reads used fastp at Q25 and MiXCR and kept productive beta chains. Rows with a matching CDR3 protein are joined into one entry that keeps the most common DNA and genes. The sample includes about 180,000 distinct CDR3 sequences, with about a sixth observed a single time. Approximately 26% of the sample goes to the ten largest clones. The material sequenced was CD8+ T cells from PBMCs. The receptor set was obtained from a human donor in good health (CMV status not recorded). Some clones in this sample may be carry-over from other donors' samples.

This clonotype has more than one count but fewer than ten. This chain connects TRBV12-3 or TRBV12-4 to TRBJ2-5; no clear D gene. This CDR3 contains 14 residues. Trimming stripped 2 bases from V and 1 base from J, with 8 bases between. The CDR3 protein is CASSLTTLQETQYF. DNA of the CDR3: TGTGCCAGCAGTTTAACTACGCTCCAAGAGACCCAGTACTTC.

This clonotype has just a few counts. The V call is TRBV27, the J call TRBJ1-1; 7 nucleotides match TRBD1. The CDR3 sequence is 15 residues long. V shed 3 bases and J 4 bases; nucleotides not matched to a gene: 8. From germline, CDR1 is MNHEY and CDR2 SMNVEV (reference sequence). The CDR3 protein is CASSLTGYPGTEAFF. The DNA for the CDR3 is TGTGCCAGCAGTTTGACAGGGTACCCGGGCACTGAAGCTTTCTTT.

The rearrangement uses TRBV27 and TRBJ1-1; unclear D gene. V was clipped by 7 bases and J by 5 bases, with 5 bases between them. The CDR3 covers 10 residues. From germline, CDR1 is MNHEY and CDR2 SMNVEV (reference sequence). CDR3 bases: TGTGCCAGCATGGGAACTGAAGCTTTCTTT. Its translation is CASMGTEAFF.

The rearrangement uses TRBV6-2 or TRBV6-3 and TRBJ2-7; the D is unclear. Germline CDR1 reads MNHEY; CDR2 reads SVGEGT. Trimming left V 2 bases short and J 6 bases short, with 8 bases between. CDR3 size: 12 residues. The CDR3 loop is CASSYGEIEQYF. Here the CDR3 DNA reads TGTGCCAGCAGTTACGGCGAGATCGAGCAGTACTTC.

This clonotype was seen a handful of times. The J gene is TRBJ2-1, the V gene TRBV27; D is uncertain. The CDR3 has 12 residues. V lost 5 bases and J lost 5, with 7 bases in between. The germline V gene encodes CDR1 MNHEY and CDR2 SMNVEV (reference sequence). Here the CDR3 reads CASSTEDNEQFF. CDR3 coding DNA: TGTGCCAGCAGTACAGAAGACAATGAGCAGTTCTTC.

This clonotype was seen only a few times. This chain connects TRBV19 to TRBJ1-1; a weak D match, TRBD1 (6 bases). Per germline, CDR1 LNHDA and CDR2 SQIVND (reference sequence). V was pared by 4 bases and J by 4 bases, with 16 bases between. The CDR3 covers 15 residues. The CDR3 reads CASSTLRGGSTEAFF. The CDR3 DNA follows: TGTGCCAGTAGTACGCTAAGAGGGGGATCCACTGAAGCTTTCTTT.

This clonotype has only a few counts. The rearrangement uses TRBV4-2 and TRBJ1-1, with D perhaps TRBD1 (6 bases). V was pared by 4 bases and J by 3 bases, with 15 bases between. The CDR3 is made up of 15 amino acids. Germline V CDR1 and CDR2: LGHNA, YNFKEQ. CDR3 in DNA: TGTGCCAGCAGCCCGGAACAGGGTTTCGACACTGAAGCTTTCTTT. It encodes CASSPEQGFDTEAFF.

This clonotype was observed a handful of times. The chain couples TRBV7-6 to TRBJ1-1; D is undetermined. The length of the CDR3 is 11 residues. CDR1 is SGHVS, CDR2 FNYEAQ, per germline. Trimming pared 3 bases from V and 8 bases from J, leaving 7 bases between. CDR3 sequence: CASSLLGEAFF. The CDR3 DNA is TGTGCCAGCAGCTTGTTGGGAGAAGCTTTCTTT.

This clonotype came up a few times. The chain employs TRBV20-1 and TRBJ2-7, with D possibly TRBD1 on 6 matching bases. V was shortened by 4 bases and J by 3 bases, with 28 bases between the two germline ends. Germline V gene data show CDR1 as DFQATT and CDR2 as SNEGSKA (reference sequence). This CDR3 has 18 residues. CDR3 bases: TGCAGTGCTATGGAGACAGTTGTCCAAGGGGGACCTTTCTACGAGCAGTACTTC. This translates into CSAMETVVQGGPFYEQYF.

The CDR3 DNA follows: TGTGCCAGCAGCCAAGCTGGGGACACCTACGAGCAGTACTTC. It translates to CASSQAGDTYEQYF. This rearrangement joins TRBV4-2 to TRBJ2-7, with D perhaps matching TRBD1 (6 bases). Trimming took off 1 base at V and 2 bases at J, with 9 bases between the two ends. The CDR3 sequence is 14 residues long. Per germline, CDR1 LGHNA and CDR2 YNFKEQ.

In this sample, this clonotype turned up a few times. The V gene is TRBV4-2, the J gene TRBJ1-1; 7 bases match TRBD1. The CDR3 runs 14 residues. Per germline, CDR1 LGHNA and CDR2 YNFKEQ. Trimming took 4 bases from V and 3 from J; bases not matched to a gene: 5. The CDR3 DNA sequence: TGTGCCAGCAGCCGCAGGGGGTCCGACACTGAAGCTTTCTTT. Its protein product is CASSRRGSDTEAFF.

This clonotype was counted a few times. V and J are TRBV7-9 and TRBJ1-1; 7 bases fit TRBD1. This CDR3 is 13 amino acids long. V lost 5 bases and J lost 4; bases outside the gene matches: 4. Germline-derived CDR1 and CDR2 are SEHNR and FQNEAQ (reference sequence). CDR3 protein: CASSTAGGTEAFF. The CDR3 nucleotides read TGTGCCAGCAGCACCGCAGGGGGCACTGAAGCTTTCTTT.

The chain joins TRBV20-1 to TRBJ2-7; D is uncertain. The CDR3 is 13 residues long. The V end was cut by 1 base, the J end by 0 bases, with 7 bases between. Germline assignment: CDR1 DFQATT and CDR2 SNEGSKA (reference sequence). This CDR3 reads CSARGRSSYEQYF. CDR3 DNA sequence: TGCAGTGCTAGAGGGCGGAGCTCCTACGAGCAGTACTTC.

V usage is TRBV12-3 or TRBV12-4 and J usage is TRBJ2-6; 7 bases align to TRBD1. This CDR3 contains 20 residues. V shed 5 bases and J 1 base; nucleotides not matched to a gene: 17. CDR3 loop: CASSLRDSSNKASGANVLTF. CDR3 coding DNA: TGTGCCAGCAGTCTCAGGGACAGTTCAAACAAGGCGTCTGGGGCCAACGTCCTGACTTTC.

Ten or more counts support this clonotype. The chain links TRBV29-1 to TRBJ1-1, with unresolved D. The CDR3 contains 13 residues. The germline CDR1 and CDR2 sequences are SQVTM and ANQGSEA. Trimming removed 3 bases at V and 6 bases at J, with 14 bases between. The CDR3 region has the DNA TGCAGCGTTGAGGGAGAGGGAAGCCCTGAAGCTTTCTTT. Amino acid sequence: CSVEGEGSPEAFF.

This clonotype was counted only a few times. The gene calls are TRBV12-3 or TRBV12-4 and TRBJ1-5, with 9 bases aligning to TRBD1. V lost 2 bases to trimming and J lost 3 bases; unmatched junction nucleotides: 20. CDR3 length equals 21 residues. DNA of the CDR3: TGTGCCAGCAGTTTATGGGCCTATATGGAAGGACAGGGGAGAATCAATCAGCCCCAGCATTTT. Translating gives CASSLWAYMEGQGRINQPQHF.

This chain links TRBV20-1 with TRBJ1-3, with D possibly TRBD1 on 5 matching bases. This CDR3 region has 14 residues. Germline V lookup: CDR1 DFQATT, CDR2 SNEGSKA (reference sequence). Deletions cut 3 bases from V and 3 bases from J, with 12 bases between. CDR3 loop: CSARDRDGGNTIYF. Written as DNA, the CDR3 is TGCAGTGCTAGGGACCGGGACGGTGGAAACACCATATATTTT.

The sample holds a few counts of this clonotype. This chain's CDR3 is CASSPSGDGPYNEQFF. The DNA of the CDR3 is TGTGCCAGCAGTCCTTCCGGGGACGGGCCCTACAATGAGCAGTTCTTC. The V gene is TRBV6-6, the J gene TRBJ2-1; D possibly matches TRBD1 or TRBD2 (5 bases each). CDR1 MNHNY and CDR2 SVGAGI come from the germline V gene (reference sequence). There are 16 residues in the CDR3. V lost 5 bases and J lost 2, with 16 bases in between.

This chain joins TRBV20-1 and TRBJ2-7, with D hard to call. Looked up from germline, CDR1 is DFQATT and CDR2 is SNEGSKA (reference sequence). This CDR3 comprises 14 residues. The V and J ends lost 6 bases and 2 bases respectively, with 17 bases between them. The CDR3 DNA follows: TGCAGTGCCCATCGGGCTGGTACGGCCTACGAGCAGTACTTC. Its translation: CSAHRAGTAYEQYF.

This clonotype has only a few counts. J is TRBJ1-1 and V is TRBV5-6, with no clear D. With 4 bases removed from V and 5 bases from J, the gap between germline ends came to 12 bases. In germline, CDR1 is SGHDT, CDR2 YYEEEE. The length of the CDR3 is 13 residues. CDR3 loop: CASSSPSRTEAFF. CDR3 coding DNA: TGTGCCAGCAGCAGTCCCTCCAGGACTGAAGCTTTCTTT.